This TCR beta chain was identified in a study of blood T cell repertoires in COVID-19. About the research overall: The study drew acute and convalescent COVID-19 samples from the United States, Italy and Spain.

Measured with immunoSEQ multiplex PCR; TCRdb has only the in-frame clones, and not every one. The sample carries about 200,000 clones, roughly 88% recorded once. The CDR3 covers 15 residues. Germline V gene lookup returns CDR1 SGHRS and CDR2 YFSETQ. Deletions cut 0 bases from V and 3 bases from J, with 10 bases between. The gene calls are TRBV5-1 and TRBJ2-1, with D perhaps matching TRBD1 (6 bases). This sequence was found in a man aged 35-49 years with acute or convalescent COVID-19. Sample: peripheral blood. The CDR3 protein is CASSLGQGLYNEQFF. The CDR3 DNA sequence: TGCGCCAGCAGCTTGGGCCAGGGGCTCTACAATGAGCAGTTCTTC. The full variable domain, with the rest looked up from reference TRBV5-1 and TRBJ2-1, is KAGVTQTPRYLIKTRGQQVTLSCSPISGHRSVSWYQQTPGQGLQFLFEYFSETQRNKGNFPGRFSGRQFSNSRSEMNVSTLELGDSALYLCASSLGQGLYNEQFFGPGTRLTVL.